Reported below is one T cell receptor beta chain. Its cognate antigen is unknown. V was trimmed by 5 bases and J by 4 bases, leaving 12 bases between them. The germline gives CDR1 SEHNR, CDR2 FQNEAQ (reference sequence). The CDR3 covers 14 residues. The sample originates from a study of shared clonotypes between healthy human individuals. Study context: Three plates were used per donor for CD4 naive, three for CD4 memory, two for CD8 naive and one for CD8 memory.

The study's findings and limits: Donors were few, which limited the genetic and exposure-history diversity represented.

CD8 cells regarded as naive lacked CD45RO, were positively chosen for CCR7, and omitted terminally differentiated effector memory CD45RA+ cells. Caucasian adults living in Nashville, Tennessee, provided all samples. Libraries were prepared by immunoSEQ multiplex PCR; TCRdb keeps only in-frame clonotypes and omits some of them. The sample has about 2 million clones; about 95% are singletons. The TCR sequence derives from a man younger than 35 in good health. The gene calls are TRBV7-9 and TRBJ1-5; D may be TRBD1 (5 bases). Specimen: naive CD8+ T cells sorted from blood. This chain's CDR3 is CASSVEGINQPQHF. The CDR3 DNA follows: TGTGCCAGCAGCGTCGAGGGGATAAATCAGCCCCAGCATTTT.